This paragraph covers one T cell receptor (beta chain) sequence. This clone is a singleton in its sample. The antigen it recognizes is unknown. No per-base quality is available; no much larger clone lies one base away. Patients with autoimmune disease history or receiving systemic immunosuppression were excluded from the trial. Peripheral blood for TCR sequencing was drawn from every dose cohort at baseline, at cycle 4 day 1 and at cycle 7 day 1. The samples were taken from a phase I, first-in-human, multicenter, open-label dose-escalation trial of ivuxolimab. Adults with locally advanced or metastatic melanoma, renal cell carcinoma, hepatocellular carcinoma or head and neck squamous cell carcinoma were enrolled in the trial. Before TCR sequencing, CD4+ T cells and CD8+ T cells from peripheral blood were sorted into separate populations. For sequencing of the TCRbeta CDR3 region, genomic DNA was extracted from the sorted cells. The immunoSEQ Assay was used to sequence the TCRbeta CDR3 regions. Here the immuneACCESS table is served through TCRdb, limited to in-frame sequences with V and J called. Missing clones are a known gap in these copies; in checked studies unresolved V genes cover under half, and the rest lacks a known reason. The sample data list roughly 7,000 clones, and 78% of these were observed just once. Approximately 20% of the sample belongs to the ten largest clones.

V is pared back by 5 bases and J by 0 bases, with 9 bases lying between the germline termini. CDR1 and CDR2, per the germline V gene, are ENHRY and SYGVKD. Including the terminal cysteine and phenylalanine, the CDR3 comprises 14 residues. Of the read, only the CDR3 DNA is kept; its 42 bases are in frame from base 1. The data stem from a study of OX40 agonist ivuxolimab in advanced cancers. Turning to the overall study: Ivuxolimab was a fully human IgG2 agonistic monoclonal antibody targeting the costimulatory receptor OX40 (CD134). Among the approximately 50 dose-escalation patients, around 20 had hepatocellular carcinoma, around 15 melanoma, 9 renal cell carcinoma and 9 head and neck cancer. Prior anti-PD-1, anti-PD-L1 or anti-CTLA-4 therapy was permitted, and checkpoint inhibitors had been received by approximately 39% of dose-escalation patients. A male proportion of 70% to 90% and a mean age of roughly 58 years, ranging from about 20 to 80, were recorded for the dose-escalation cohort. The paper reports the monotherapy dose-escalation portion (N ≈ 50 patients) of the phase I ivuxolimab trial. Partial responses were achieved by three dose-escalation patients, of whom one had hepatocellular carcinoma and two had cutaneous melanoma. Intravenous ivuxolimab was administered to patients every 2 weeks at six dose levels: 0.01, 0.1, 0.3, 1.5, 3 and 10 mg/kg. The purpose of peripheral TCRbeta sequencing was to test whether ivuxolimab changed TCR sequence diversity and led to clonal T-cell expansion. Summary of the overall study and its limitations: At doses from 0.1 to 3.0 mg/kg, clonal expansion was seen in both CD4+ and CD8+ blood T cells between baseline and week 6. After ivuxolimab, more expanded clones were found on average in CD8+ T cells than in CD4+ T cells. The antigen specificity of the peripheral T cells that underwent clonal expansion was not determined. Low levels of normalized T-cell clonal expansion were also seen in some nonresponding patients. Partial responders in the 0.1-3.0 mg/kg groups had among the lowest normalized peripheral clonal expansion, especially among CD8+ T cells.

This receptor chain uses TRBV10-3 and TRBJ2-3; possibly the D gene is TRBD2, per 6 matching bases. This sequence originates from an adult with an advanced solid tumor such as melanoma, head and neck, liver or kidney cancer. Sequenced here: CD4+ or CD8+ T cells sorted from blood, sampled in a trial of the OX40 agonist ivuxolimab. The DNA reads as follows: TGTGCCATCAGTTTGAGCGGGAGCACAGATACGCAGTATTTT. It translates as CAISLSGSTDTQYF.